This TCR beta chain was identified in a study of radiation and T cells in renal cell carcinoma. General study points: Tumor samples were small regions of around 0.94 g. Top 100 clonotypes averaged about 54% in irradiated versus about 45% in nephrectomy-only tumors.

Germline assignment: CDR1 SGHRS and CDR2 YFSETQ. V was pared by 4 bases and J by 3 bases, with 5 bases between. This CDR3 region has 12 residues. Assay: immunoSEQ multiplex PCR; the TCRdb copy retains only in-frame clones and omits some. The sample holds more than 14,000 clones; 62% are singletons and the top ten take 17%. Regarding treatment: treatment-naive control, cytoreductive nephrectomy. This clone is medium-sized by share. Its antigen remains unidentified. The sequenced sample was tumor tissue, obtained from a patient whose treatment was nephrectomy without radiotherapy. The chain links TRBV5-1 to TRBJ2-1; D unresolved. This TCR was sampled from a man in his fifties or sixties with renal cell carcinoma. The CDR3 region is CASSQNYNEQFF. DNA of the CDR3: TGCGCCAGCAGCCAGAACTACAATGAGCAGTTCTTC.